These 13 T cell receptor beta chains share one sample of origin, sequenced in a study of blood T cell repertoires in COVID-19. Measured with immunoSEQ multiplex PCR; TCRdb has only the in-frame clones, and not every one. The sample has about 200,000 clones; approximately 86% are singletons. The specimen sequenced was PBMCs or T cells enriched from blood (not recorded which). Receptor source: a woman aged 60-75 years with acute COVID-19.

This chain links TRBV6-5 with TRBJ2-7, with 7 bases aligning to TRBD2. Germline CDR1 is MNHEY and CDR2 is SVGAGI. The V gene end was trimmed by 2 bases and the J gene end by 10 bases; junction bases not matched to a gene: 8. The CDR3 is 13 amino acids. The CDR3 DNA follows: TGTGCCAGCAGTTACCTGTCTAGCGGCCCCCAGTACGTC. It yields the protein CASSYLSSGPQYV.

The rearrangement uses TRBV3-1 (or the pseudogene TRBV3-2) and TRBJ1-2; D remains ambiguous. Trimming cost V 1 base and J 5 bases, with 8 bases left between them. The CDR3 totals 13 residues. CDR1 and CDR2 (germline): LGHDT, YNNKEL (reference sequence). The CDR3 spells CASSQVSPYGYTF. CDR3 in DNA: TGTGCCAGCAGCCAAGTCAGTCCGTATGGCTACACCTTC.

V usage is TRBV11-3 and J usage is TRBJ2-1; 11 bases align to TRBD2. The V segment lost 2 bases and the J segment 8 bases; nucleotides outside the gene matches: 8. The germline V gene has CDR1 SGHNT and CDR2 YENEEA. The CDR3 runs 16 residues. The CDR3 coding sequence is TGTGCCAGCAGCTTATCGGTAGCGGGAGGGAACGATGAGCAGTTCTTC. This codes for CASSLSVAGGNDEQFF.

The chain is built from TRBV2 and TRBJ2-3; 8 bases line up with TRBD1. V shed 5 bases, J shed 0 bases, and the junction held 10 bases outside the gene matches. Germline V gene data show CDR1 as SNHLY and CDR2 as FYNNEI. This CDR3 is built from 17 residues. CDR3 residues: CASSYRQGKTSTDTQYF. CDR3 nucleotides: TGTGCCAGCAGTTACCGACAGGGGAAGACTAGCACAGATACGCAGTATTTT.

V gene TRBV7-2 combines with J gene TRBJ1-2; 9 positions agree with TRBD1. This CDR3 comprises 16 residues. Germline CDR1 SGHTA, CDR2 FQGNSA. V lost 1 base, J lost 2 bases, and 5 bases stayed unmatched. The CDR3 DNA reads TGTGCCAGCAGCTTAGACAGGGGGCAGGGCAACTATGGCTACACCTTC. Its protein product is CASSLDRGQGNYGYTF.

This clone appeared many times. The chain has TRBV5-1 and TRBJ2-7, with 9 bases matching TRBD1. Germline trimming cut 7 bases from V and 6 bases from J; bases unmatched to any gene: 14. The CDR3 loop spans 15 amino acids. Germline-derived CDR1 and CDR2 are SGHRS and YFSETQ. CDR3: CASQDLTGGEGEQYF. CDR3 DNA: TGCGCCAGCCAAGATTTGACAGGGGGAGAGGGCGAGCAGTACTTC.

The chain links TRBV2 to TRBJ1-6; tentatively, D is TRBD1 (5 bases). The germline V and J ends were trimmed by 1 base and 6 bases, with 10 bases remaining between them. The germline V gene has CDR1 SNHLY and CDR2 FYNNEI. The CDR3 runs to 15 residues. CDR3 in amino acids: CASSEDAGLNSPLHF. CDR3 nucleotides: TGTGCCAGCAGTGAAGACGCAGGGCTTAATTCACCCCTCCACTTT.

V and J are TRBV4-3 and TRBJ2-2; D is unclear. From germline, CDR1 is LGHNA and CDR2 YSLEER. The CDR3 spans 14 residues. V lost 1 base, J lost 5 bases, and 8 bases lay in between. The CDR3 DNA reads as TGCGCCAGCAGCCAAGTAGAATATACCGGGGAGCTGTTTTTT. Protein product: CASSQVEYTGELFF.

The rearrangement joins TRBV7-6 to TRBJ2-3; 12 bases match TRBD2. Per the germline V gene, CDR1 is SGHVS and CDR2 is FNYEAQ. The CDR3 has 17 amino acids. Germline trimming cut 1 base from V and 2 bases from J; bases unmatched to any gene: 4. CDR3 residues: CASSLGLAGGSTDTQYF. As DNA, the CDR3 is TGTGCCAGCAGCTTAGGGCTAGCGGGGGGGTCCACAGATACGCAGTATTTT.

In its sample, this clone was seen once. The chain carries TRBV6-5 and TRBJ1-5; 9 bases are a match to TRBD1. This CDR3 spans 15 amino acids. V was clipped by 6 bases and J by 3 bases; unmatched bases: 6. Germline CDR1 reads MNHEY; CDR2 reads SVGAGI. CDR3 amino acids: CASRRTGVDNQPQHF. The DNA of the CDR3 is TGTGCCAGCAGACGGACAGGGGTAGACAATCAGCCCCAGCATTTT.

The J gene is TRBJ2-6, the V gene TRBV6-5; tentative D call: TRBD1 (5 bases). This CDR3 has 15 residues. Trimming removed 6 bases at V and 0 bases at J, with 9 bases between. CDR1 MNHEY and CDR2 SVGAGI come from the germline V gene. The DNA for the CDR3 is TGTGCCAGCAGCCAGACAGTCTCTGGGGCCAACGTCCTGACTTTC. Its translation: CASSQTVSGANVLTF.

This chain connects TRBV7-2 to TRBJ1-4; D perhaps matches TRBD1 (5 bases). Germline lookup yields CDR1 SGHTA and CDR2 FQGNSA. This CDR3 is built from 15 residues. V shed 6 bases and J shed 5 bases, with 16 bases lying between them. The CDR3 spells CASRPPGLINEKLFF. Here the CDR3 DNA reads TGTGCCAGCAGACCCCCGGGACTTATCAATGAAAAACTGTTTTTT.

The genes are TRBV18 and TRBJ1-6; D ambiguous. The CDR3 loop spans 19 amino acids. V gave up 1 base and J gave up 0 bases, with 16 bases separating them. From germline, CDR1 is KGHSH and CDR2 LQKENI. CDR3 residues: CASSPRDTSMSSYNSPLHF. CDR3 nucleotides: TGTGCCAGCTCACCACGAGACACCAGTATGAGCTCCTATAATTCACCCCTCCACTTT.